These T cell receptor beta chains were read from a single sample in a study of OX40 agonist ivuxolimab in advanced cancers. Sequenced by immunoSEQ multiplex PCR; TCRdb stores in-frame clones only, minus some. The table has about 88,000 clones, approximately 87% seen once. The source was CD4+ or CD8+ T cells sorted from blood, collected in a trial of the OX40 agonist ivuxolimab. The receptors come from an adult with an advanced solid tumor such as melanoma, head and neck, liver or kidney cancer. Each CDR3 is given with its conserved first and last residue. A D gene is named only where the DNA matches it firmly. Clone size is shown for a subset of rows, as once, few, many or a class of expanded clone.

cdr3_nt: TGTGCCAGTAGTAAGGCGGGCAGCACAGATACGCAGTATTTT; cdr3_aa: CASSKAGSTDTQYF; clone_size: .; j_call: TRBJ2-3; v_call: TRBV19; d_call: .
cdr3_nt: TGTGCCAGCAGTGGGGATCGAGGCTTCGGGGCCAACGTCCTGACTTTC; cdr3_aa: CASSGDRGFGANVLTF; clone_size: .; j_call: TRBJ2-6; v_call: TRBV2; d_call: .
cdr3_nt: TGTGCCAGCAGCTTAGGGGCCCTAGCGGGAGTTGGAGAGACCCAGTACTTC; cdr3_aa: CASSLGALAGVGETQYF; clone_size: .; j_call: TRBJ2-5; v_call: TRBV7-7; d_call: TRBD2
cdr3_nt: TGTGCCAGCAGCTGGGCGGGGGAGGAGGAGCAGTACTTC; cdr3_aa: CASSWAGEEEQYF; clone_size: .; j_call: TRBJ2-7; v_call: TRBV5-5; d_call: TRBD2
cdr3_nt: TGTGCCAGCAGCTTGGAATTAGCGGGAGATGAGCAGTTCTTC; cdr3_aa: CASSLELAGDEQFF; clone_size: .; j_call: TRBJ2-1; v_call: TRBV5-4; d_call: TRBD2
cdr3_nt: TGTGCCAGCAGTGTCGGGGCGGGGCCCCAGCATTTT; cdr3_aa: CASSVGAGPQHF; clone_size: .; j_call: TRBJ1-5; v_call: TRBV25-1; d_call: .
cdr3_nt: TGTGCCAGCAGCCGGACGAGTGCGGCGGATCAAGAGACCCAGTACTTC; cdr3_aa: CASSRTSAADQETQYF; clone_size: .; j_call: TRBJ2-5; v_call: TRBV4-2; d_call: .
cdr3_nt: TGTGCCAGCAGTTTCGGACAGGGTGTAGGCGAGCAGTACTTC; cdr3_aa: CASSFGQGVGEQYF; clone_size: .; j_call: TRBJ2-7; v_call: TRBV6-5; d_call: TRBD1
cdr3_nt: TGTGCCAGCAGCCCGCGGACAGGCGAAGAGACCCAGTACTTC; cdr3_aa: CASSPRTGEETQYF; clone_size: once; j_call: TRBJ2-5; v_call: TRBV7-2; d_call: TRBD1
cdr3_nt: TGCGCCAGCAGCCAAGTTGCCCGAACTGACTCTGGAAACACCATATATTTT; cdr3_aa: CASSQVARTDSGNTIYF; clone_size: .; j_call: TRBJ1-3; v_call: TRBV4-3; d_call: .
cdr3_nt: TGTGCCAGCACCGATGGCCGGGGAGGGGGGCGTTGGGAGACCCAGTACTTC; cdr3_aa: CASTDGRGGGRWETQYF; clone_size: .; j_call: TRBJ2-5; v_call: TRBV2; d_call: .
cdr3_nt: TGCGCCAGCAGCTTGTCCGGGACAGGAGTAAACACCGGGGAGCTGTTTTTT; cdr3_aa: CASSLSGTGVNTGELFF; clone_size: .; j_call: TRBJ2-2; v_call: TRBV5-1; d_call: TRBD1
cdr3_nt: TGCGCCAGCAGCTTGCGGCAGCAAGAGACCCAGTACTTC; cdr3_aa: CASSLRQQETQYF; clone_size: .; j_call: TRBJ2-5; v_call: TRBV5-1; d_call: .
cdr3_nt: TGTGCCAGCAGCGCCACAGGGGGCGTTGGCTACACCTTC; cdr3_aa: CASSATGGVGYTF; clone_size: .; j_call: TRBJ1-2; v_call: TRBV7-9; d_call: TRBD1
cdr3_nt: TGTGCCAGCAGCCTTCAGACAGTTCGGGAGATTCAGTACTTC; cdr3_aa: CASSLQTVREIQYF; clone_size: .; j_call: TRBJ2-4; v_call: TRBV5-6; d_call: .
cdr3_nt: TGTGCCAGCAGCTTAGATCTAGCGGGGGTCCAAGAGACCCAGTACTTC; cdr3_aa: CASSLDLAGVQETQYF; clone_size: .; j_call: TRBJ2-5; v_call: TRBV7-2; d_call: TRBD2
cdr3_nt: TGCGCCAGCAGTGAGTCCGGGGACAGGGGTGAAGCTTTCTTT; cdr3_aa: CASSESGDRGEAFF; clone_size: few; j_call: TRBJ1-1; v_call: TRBV10-1; d_call: TRBD1
cdr3_nt: TGCAGCGTTGAGGGAAGGGGTTCCGGGACAGGGGGCATTTTCGGCACAGATACGCAGTATTTT; cdr3_aa: CSVEGRGSGTGGIFGTDTQYF; clone_size: .; j_call: TRBJ2-3; v_call: TRBV29-1; d_call: TRBD1
cdr3_nt: TGTGCCACCAGCAGAGATAGGGGACTAGCTGTCCACGAGCAGTACTTC; cdr3_aa: CATSRDRGLAVHEQYF; clone_size: .; j_call: TRBJ2-7; v_call: TRBV15; d_call: TRBD2